Listed here is a single TCR beta chain. Mouse gene names apply. Read sequence stops 1 residue before the CDR3 end, and the germline J gene provides the missing end. Sequencing used immunoSEQ multiplex PCR; TCRdb keeps in-frame clones, though not all of them. The sample records about 9,500 clones, about half being singletons. The length of the CDR3 is 16 residues. Germline CDR1 is SGHSN and CDR2 is HYEKVE. The V segment lost 4 bases and the J segment 0 bases; nucleotides outside the gene matches: 5. This entry belongs to a study of tissue T cells after allogeneic stem cell transplantation. As to time point: mouse harvest day 7 after allogeneic transplant. Mouse grafts combined 10^7 T-cell-depleted bone marrow cells with 10^6 splenic CD5+ T cells.

The sample consisted of gut tissue. The chain links TRBV12-1 to TRBJ2-4, with 11 bases that match TRBD2. This clonotype was obtained from a female BALB/c mouse given C57BL/6 T cells with graft-versus-host disease after an allogeneic hematopoietic cell transplant. CDR3 residues: CASSLGLGASQNTLYF. Incomplete CDR3 DNA: TGTGCCAGCTCCCTGGGACTGGGGGCTAGTCAAAACACCTTGTAC.